This T cell receptor beta chain was identified in a study of beta chain features in type 1 diabetes. Only a few counts were recorded for this clone. Expressed TCRB transcripts got sequenced, as all isolated RNA was reverse transcribed. The repertoire was sequenced with immunoSEQ multiplex PCR; TCRdb's copy has only in-frame clones and lacks some. The table shows hundreds of thousands of clones, with about 32% occurring only once. Germline-derived CDR1 and CDR2 are SQVTM and ANQGSEA. V was clipped by 7 bases and J by 4 bases; unmatched bases: 4. This CDR3 contains 12 residues. The receptor was derived from a man aged 18 to 30 in good health. Sequenced material: naive CD4+ T cells from blood. The chain has TRBV29-1 and TRBJ2-3, with 8 bases lining up with TRBD1. CDR3 region: CSGGQGPDTQYF. CDR3 DNA: TGCAGCGGCGGACAGGGTCCAGATACGCAGTATTTT.